This T cell receptor (beta chain) was captured in a study of control samples from healthy donors and cancer patients. TCRdb keeps only in-frame clones here, not all; method: immunoSEQ multiplex PCR. The table lists about 410,000 clones, 75% to 95% of them singletons. This CDR3 spans 14 amino acids. In germline, CDR1 is MNHEY, CDR2 SVGAGI. Trimming took 5 bases from V and 1 from J, leaving 11 bases between them. Specimen: PBMCs. The chain carries TRBV6-5 and TRBJ1-1, with no clear D. This receptor was obtained from a man aged 35-49 years with head and neck cancer. The CDR3 sequence: CASSPRTGNTEAFF. The CDR3 DNA reads as TGTGCCAGCAGTCCGCGGACGGGGAACACTGAAGCTTTCTTT.